A selection of T cell receptor beta chains follows, all from one sample in a study of blood T cells in healthy people across ages. TCRdb redid the calling of the 5' RACE reads with MiXCR, one entry per CDR3 protein. The sample lists 700,000 to 950,000 distinct CDR3 sequences; 40% to 45% were seen once. The sample was blood. These receptors all stem from a woman aged 55-70 years in good health. Each CDR3 is given with its conserved first and last residue. The order of the fields is CDR3 protein, CDR3 DNA, V gene, J gene, clone size, D gene. D genes are given only for firm matches. A row's size may be missing; if present it is once, few, many or a size class.

CDR3aa: CSARVKRGQRAYEQYF
CDR3nt: TGCAGTGCTAGAGTCAAGCGGGGACAGAGAGCCTACGAGCAGTACTTC
v_gene: TRBV20-1
j_gene: TRBJ2-7
abundance: few
d_gene: NA

CDR3aa: CSARGWAGEETQYF
CDR3nt: TGCAGTGCTAGAGGTTGGGCAGGGGAAGAGACCCAGTACTTC
v_gene: TRBV20-1
j_gene: TRBJ2-5
abundance: NA
d_gene: NA

CDR3aa: CASSLTVAGVLYGYTF
CDR3nt: TGTGCCAGCAGTCTTACGGTCGCAGGGGTGCTCTATGGCTACACCTTC
v_gene: TRBV6-2/TRBV6-3
j_gene: TRBJ1-2
abundance: NA
d_gene: NA

CDR3aa: CASSQDRADTQYF
CDR3nt: TGTGCCAGCAGCCAAGATCGGGCGGATACGCAGTATTTT
v_gene: TRBV3-1
j_gene: TRBJ2-3
abundance: many
d_gene: NA

CDR3aa: CAWERRMNTEAFF
CDR3nt: TGTGCCTGGGAGAGGCGTATGAACACTGAAGCTTTCTTT
v_gene: TRBV30
j_gene: TRBJ1-1
abundance: NA
d_gene: NA

CDR3aa: CASTILAGEQFF
CDR3nt: TGTGCCAGCACCATCTTAGCGGGGGAGCAGTTCTTC
v_gene: TRBV6-1
j_gene: TRBJ2-1
abundance: NA
d_gene: TRBD2

CDR3aa: CASSGGNAYEQYF
CDR3nt: TGTGCCAGCAGCGGCGGGAACGCCTACGAGCAGTACTTC
v_gene: TRBV9
j_gene: TRBJ2-7
abundance: few
d_gene: NA

CDR3aa: CASSLNRRFWDSGANVLTF
CDR3nt: TGTGCCAGCAGCTTGAATCGCAGATTTTGGGACTCTGGGGCCAACGTCCTGACTTTC
v_gene: TRBV5-6
j_gene: TRBJ2-6
abundance: many
d_gene: NA

CDR3aa: CASSPGVHGYTF
CDR3nt: TGTGCCAGCAGTCCAGGGGTGCATGGCTACACCTTC
v_gene: TRBV28
j_gene: TRBJ1-2
abundance: NA
d_gene: NA

CDR3aa: CASSLLETAPNTEAFF
CDR3nt: TGTGCCAGCAGTTTACTCGAGACAGCCCCGAACACTGAAGCTTTCTTT
v_gene: TRBV27
j_gene: TRBJ1-1
abundance: NA
d_gene: NA